The 18 T cell receptor beta chains reported below all come from one sample, sequenced in a study of cytomegalovirus exposure and HLA in healthy donors. Vbeta (60) and Jbeta (13) primers were used in the PCR. Clones were sequenced by immunoSEQ multiplex PCR, and TCRdb holds only the in-frame ones, with some missing. Found here are about 130,000 clones, about four fifths of them singletons; the top ten hold 4.5% to 5%. Sequencing was performed on PBMCs. These receptors were obtained from a man aged 30 to 39 in good health.

V is TRBV6-1 and J is TRBJ2-3; 7 bases agree with TRBD1. There are 14 residues in the CDR3. CDR1 is MNHNS and CDR2 is SASEGT in the germline V gene. J gave up 4 bases and V 7 bases, and 8 bases lay outside the gene matches. DNA for the CDR3: TGTGCCAGCAAAAGAGGGGGCGCCGCAGATACGCAGTATTTT. Its protein is CASKRGGAADTQYF.

This chain links TRBV11-3 with TRBJ2-7, with D perhaps TRBD1 (6 bases). Per the germline V gene, CDR1 is SGHNT and CDR2 is YENEEA. The CDR3 length is 15 residues. Between the trimmed V and J ends, which lost 4 bases and 3 bases, there was a span of 16 bases. This CDR3 reads CASSSSPQGHYEQYF. The CDR3 DNA is TGTGCCAGCAGCTCCTCACCCCAGGGGCACTACGAGCAGTACTTC.

This chain uses TRBV7-2 with TRBJ2-7; D is ambiguous. CDR1 and CDR2 from the germline V gene are SGHTA and FQGNSA. This CDR3 contains 13 residues. Trimming took 4 bases from V and 1 from J, leaving 8 bases between them. CDR3 DNA sequence: TGTGCCAGCAGCTCCCCCTTGTCCTACGAGCAGTACTTC. It yields the protein CASSSPLSYEQYF.

This clone has just one count. This chain connects TRBV5-6 to TRBJ1-1, with no clear D. V was pared by 2 bases and J by 7 bases, with 6 bases between. CDR3 length: 11 amino acids. Germline CDR1 reads SGHDT; CDR2 reads YYEEEE. The CDR3: CASSLVSEAFF. The CDR3 nucleotides are TGTGCCAGCAGCTTAGTGAGTGAAGCTTTCTTT.

The chain recombines TRBV5-6 with TRBJ1-1, with a tentative D call TRBD1 (5 bases). CDR3 length: 14 amino acids. Germline assignment: CDR1 SGHDT and CDR2 YYEEEE. Trimming took 5 bases from V and 7 from J, leaving 18 bases between them. CDR3 amino acids: CASSYPWGGVEAFF. CDR3 coding DNA: TGTGCCAGCAGTTACCCCTGGGGGGGAGTTGAAGCTTTCTTT.

The CDR3 sequence is CASGLRIRKYSYEQYF. The CDR3 coding sequence is TGTGCTAGTGGTTTGCGTATCAGGAAATACTCCTACGAGCAGTACTTC. The rearrangement links TRBV12-5 to TRBJ2-7, with unresolved D. Trimming removed 2 bases from V and 0 bases from J, with 14 bases in between. CDR3 length: 16 amino acids. Per the germline V gene, CDR1 is LGHNT and CDR2 is FRNRAP.

CDR3 in amino acids: CSVGEGRSYEQYF. Written as DNA, the CDR3 is TGCAGCGTTGGGGAGGGGCGTTCCTACGAGCAGTACTTC. The chain links TRBV29-1 to TRBJ2-7; 7 nucleotides agree with TRBD2. J lost 1 base, V lost 4 bases, and 4 bases had no gene match. The CDR3 length is 13 residues. The V gene's germline CDR1 is SQVTM and CDR2 ANQGSEA.

The genes are TRBV7-9 and TRBJ2-5; maybe TRBD2 (6 bases). This CDR3 spans 15 amino acids. Germline-derived CDR1 and CDR2 are SEHNR and FQNEAQ (reference sequence). V lost 7 bases to trimming and J lost 0 bases, with 15 bases between them. The DNA of the CDR3 is TGTGCCAGCACCTCCGATCGGGGGTACCAAGAGACCCAGTACTTC. This codes for CASTSDRGYQETQYF.

This clone has just a few counts. The V and J genes are TRBV18 and TRBJ2-3; TRBD2 is a possible D gene (6 bases). The V and J ends lost 1 base and 5 bases respectively, with 10 bases between them. Per germline, CDR1 KGHSH and CDR2 LQKENI. This CDR3 contains 14 residues. The DNA of the CDR3 is TGTGCCAGCTCACCACACGGGACTGGAGATACGCAGTATTTT. This codes for CASSPHGTGDTQYF.

This clone is medium-sized in the sample. This chain links TRBV5-4 with TRBJ2-7; TRBD2 matches 10 bases. Germline loops: CDR1 SGHNT, CDR2 YYREEE (reference sequence). This CDR3 has 16 residues. V was pared by 0 bases and J by 4 bases, with 7 bases of the junction left unmatched. The CDR3 here is CASSLGAGTSAYEQYF. For the CDR3, the DNA is TGTGCCAGCAGCTTGGGGGCCGGGACTAGCGCGTACGAGCAGTACTTC.

The chain has TRBV15 and TRBJ1-1, with D possibly being TRBD1 (5 bases). V lost 4 bases and J 2 bases, leaving 11 bases between the germline ends. This CDR3 region has 14 residues. Looked up from germline, CDR1 is LNHNV and CDR2 is YYDKDF (reference sequence). The CDR3 region has the DNA TGTGCCACCAGCACCGCCGGGACTAACACTGAAGCTTTCTTT. Protein: CATSTAGTNTEAFF.

This chain joins TRBV5-4 and TRBJ1-5; no reliable D call. The V end was cut by 4 bases, the J end by 6 bases, with 11 bases between. The CDR3 is 13 residues long. Germline CDR1 SGHNT, CDR2 YYREEE (reference sequence). The CDR3 DNA is TGTGCCAGCAGCACCGCAGTTGGTCAGCCCCAGCATTTT. Amino acids: CASSTAVGQPQHF.

The rearrangement joins TRBV2 to TRBJ2-1; TRBD1 aligns across 7 bases. Germline CDR1 reads SNHLY; CDR2 reads FYNNEI. The CDR3 covers 17 residues. V was clipped by 10 bases and J by 5 bases; unmatched bases: 20. CDR3 protein: CAIHSRDSQFWNNEQFF. CDR3 nucleotide sequence: TGTGCCATACACTCGAGGGACAGCCAATTTTGGAACAATGAGCAGTTCTTC.

The gene calls are TRBV7-8 and TRBJ1-3; the D gene is possibly TRBD1 (5 bases). V was pared by 5 bases and J by 4 bases, with 12 bases between. This CDR3 is built from 14 residues. The germline V gene encodes CDR1 SGHVS and CDR2 FQNEAQ. This chain's CDR3 is CASSAGLTGNTIYF. CDR3 DNA: TGTGCCAGCAGCGCGGGGCTTACAGGAAACACCATATATTTT.

The chain is built from TRBV19 and TRBJ2-1, with 14 bases fitting TRBD2. The CDR3 is 16 residues long. The J segment lost 7 bases and the V segment lost 5 bases, leaving 7 bases of the junction unmatched. Germline V gene data show CDR1 as LNHDA and CDR2 as SQIVND (reference sequence). CDR3 in DNA: TGTGCCAGTAGTGAGACTAGCGGGAGGGGATGGAATGAGCAGTTCTTC. Translation: CASSETSGRGWNEQFF.

The V gene is TRBV7-9, the J gene TRBJ2-1; D may be TRBD2 (6 bases). The V and J ends lost 3 bases and 4 bases respectively, with 13 bases between them. Germline CDR1 SEHNR, CDR2 FQNEAQ (reference sequence). The CDR3 is made up of 15 amino acids. The CDR3 sequence: CASSFLPGLYNEQFF. The CDR3 nucleotides read TGTGCCAGCAGCTTTTTACCGGGACTTTACAATGAGCAGTTCTTC. Combining the CDR3 with reference TRBV7-9 and TRBJ2-1 gives the whole variable domain DTGVSQNPRHKITKRGQNVTFRCDPISEHNRLYWYRQTLGQGPEFLTYFQNEAQLEKSRLLSDRFSAERPKGSFSTLEIQRTEQGDSAMYLCASSFLPGLYNEQFFGPGTRLTVL.

This clone was counted once. The genes are TRBV18 and TRBJ1-2; D is perhaps TRBD1 (6 bases). With 3 bases removed from V and 2 bases from J, the gap between germline ends came to 7 bases. Germline CDR1 reads KGHSH; CDR2 reads LQKENI. CDR3 size: 13 residues. CDR3 DNA: TGTGCCAGCTCACCGGACAGCAACTATGGCTACACCTTC. This codes for CASSPDSNYGYTF.

V gene TRBV5-6 combines with J gene TRBJ2-1; 10 bases are a match to TRBD1. CDR1 and CDR2 (germline): SGHDT, YYEEEE. The CDR3 extends over 14 amino acids. V lost 3 bases and J lost 8; bases outside the gene matches: 5. The CDR3 loop is CASSSTGGSDEQFF. CDR3 nucleotide sequence: TGTGCCAGCAGCTCGACAGGGGGCAGCGATGAGCAGTTCTTC.